This entry concerns a single T cell receptor (beta chain). Its antigen is not identified. The data belong to a study of early T cells in non-severe SARS-CoV-2 infection. General study findings and limits: Missing private and CD4 specificities, VDJdb matching favored anti-spike CD8 responses.

TCRdb fed the 5' RACE reads into MiXCR, producing one record per CDR3 protein. The table shows around 60,000 distinct CDR3 sequences, with 20% occurring only once. The TCR was taken from an adult who was a healthcare worker with PCR-confirmed SARS-CoV-2 infection or an uninfected control (not recorded which). This material consisted of whole blood, taken at baseline.

CDR3 coding DNA: TGCGCCAGCAGCCAAGACAGGGGGGAATTAAACACTGAAGCTTTCTTT. This gives the protein CASSQDRGELNTEAFF. This chain connects TRBV4-1 to TRBJ1-1; 7 nucleotides line up with TRBD1. There are 16 residues in the CDR3. With V trimmed by 0 bases and J by 2 bases, 6 bases remained unmatched. Germline V gene sequence: CDR1 MGHRA, CDR2 YSYEKL.